The entry below gives a single TCR beta chain sequence along with its context. Its antigen specificity is not known. Base quality data are lacking; no much larger clone is found one base away. This entry is derived from a study of OX40 agonist ivuxolimab in advanced cancers. Turning to the overall study: Ivuxolimab was an agonistic, fully human IgG2 monoclonal antibody directed against OX40 (CD134), a costimulatory receptor. Intravenous ivuxolimab was administered to patients every 2 weeks at six dose levels: 0.01, 0.1, 0.3, 1.5, 3 and 10 mg/kg. Among the roughly 52 dose-escalation patients, about 19 had hepatocellular carcinoma, about 15 melanoma, 9 renal cell carcinoma and 9 head and neck cancer. In the dose-escalation cohort, roughly 82% of patients were male, and the mean age was approximately 60 years with a range of roughly 20 to 80. Patients were allowed to have had prior anti-PD-1, anti-PD-L1 or anti-CTLA-4 therapy, and 40% of the dose-escalation patients had been treated with checkpoint inhibitors. Partial responses were achieved by three dose-escalation patients, of whom one had hepatocellular carcinoma and two had cutaneous melanoma. Peripheral TCRbeta sequencing aimed to test whether ivuxolimab altered TCR sequence diversity and caused clonal T-cell expansion. The paper describes the monotherapy dose-escalation part (N of about 54 patients) of the phase I trial of ivuxolimab.

Genomic DNA was extracted from sorted cells for sequencing of the TCRbeta CDR3 region. TCRbeta CDR3 regions were sequenced using the immunoSEQ Assay. This is the immuneACCESS table as TCRdb keeps it, with only in-frame sequences that have V and J called. A part of the clones is gone; compared with another copy, unresolved V genes explain less than half, and the rest is unexplained. This sample has 77,000 or so clones in its table, and about 87% of those were observed once. The ten largest make up 0.45% to 0.55% of the sample. General conclusions and limits of the study: At doses of 0.1 to 3.0 mg/kg, clonal expansion of both CD4+ and CD8+ T cells in blood was seen between baseline and week 6. The antigen specificity of the peripheral T cells that underwent clonal expansion was not determined. Low levels of normalized T-cell clonal expansion were also shown by some nonresponding patients. After ivuxolimab, CD8+ T cells had more expanded clones than CD4+ T cells on average. In the 0.1-3.0 mg/kg groups, partial responders were among the patients with the lowest normalized peripheral clonal expansion, particularly in CD8+ T cells.

Patients with a history of autoimmune disease or receiving systemic immunosuppression were excluded from the trial. Peripheral blood for TCR sequencing was drawn from every dose cohort at baseline, at cycle 4 day 1 and at cycle 7 day 1. The samples were taken from a phase I, first-in-human, multicenter, open-label dose-escalation trial of ivuxolimab. Adults with locally advanced or metastatic melanoma, renal cell, hepatocellular, or head and neck squamous cell carcinoma were enrolled in the trial. Before TCR sequencing, CD4+ and CD8+ T cells were separately sorted from peripheral blood. The TCR comes from an adult with an advanced solid tumor such as melanoma, head and neck, liver or kidney cancer. Here the sequenced sample was CD4+ or CD8+ T cells sorted from blood, taken in a trial of the OX40 agonist ivuxolimab.

The DNA is TGCGCCAGCAGCTTGGCCCAGAACACTGAAGCTTTCTTT. Translation gives CASSLAQNTEAFF. The chain employs TRBV5-1 and TRBJ1-1; no D gene is confidently identified. As encoded in the germline V gene, CDR1 is SGHRS while CDR2 is YFSETQ. Spanning cysteine to phenylalanine, the CDR3 consists of 13 amino acids. The kept DNA is CDR3 alone, 39 bases in frame from the first base. V loses 0 bases, J loses 1 base, and the germline ends lie 4 bases apart.